The 25 T cell receptor beta chains given below trace back to one sample, sequenced in a study of T cell changes during pregnancy in multiple sclerosis. Generated by immunoSEQ multiplex PCR, the TCRdb table keeps only in-frame clones and is missing some. The sample includes approximately 100,000 clones, 91% of them seen just once. Specimen: peripheral blood, collected after pregnancy. These receptors were collected from a female donor with multiple sclerosis, enrolled in a pregnancy study.

V usage is TRBV15 and J usage is TRBJ2-3; 13 nucleotides align to TRBD2. Trimming removed 5 bases from V and 0 bases from J; junction bases left unmatched: 17. CDR1 and CDR2 from the germline V gene are LNHNV and YYDKDF (reference sequence). The CDR3 length is 21 residues. CDR3 bases: TGTGCCACCAGCGGAGGGCCTCCGGGACTAGCGGGGCAGTCTAGCACAGATACGCAGTATTTT. As protein: CATSGGPPGLAGQSSTDTQYF.

The chain combines TRBV10-3 with TRBJ2-1; TRBD1 is a possible D gene (5 bases). The CDR3 covers 16 residues. Trimming took off 2 bases at V and 2 bases at J, with 13 bases between the two ends. Per the germline V gene, CDR1 is ENHRY and CDR2 is SYGVKD. The CDR3 DNA is TGTGCCATCAGTGAGATCCAGGGAAGAACCTACAATGAGCAGTTCTTC. Translation: CAISEIQGRTYNEQFF.

This chain connects TRBV6-5 to TRBJ1-5; D not certain. This CDR3 has 13 amino acids. V lost 5 bases to trimming and J lost 1 base, with 6 bases between them. The V gene's germline CDR1 is MNHEY and CDR2 SVGAGI. The CDR3 reads CASSEKSNQPQHF. CDR3 in DNA: TGTGCCAGCAGTGAGAAAAGCAATCAGCCCCAGCATTTT.

The V and J genes are TRBV11-2 and TRBJ2-3; 10 bases align to TRBD2. The CDR3 has 15 amino acids. Germline CDR1 reads SGHAT; CDR2 reads FQNNGV. J was trimmed by 3 bases and V by 1 base; bases with no gene match: 1. CDR3 region: CASSLGGLATDTQYF. In DNA, the CDR3 is TGTGCCAGCAGCTTAGGGGGACTAGCGACAGATACGCAGTATTTT.

CDR3 sequence: CASTLDRGQSYEQYF. Written as DNA, the CDR3 is TGTGCCAGCACTTTAGACAGGGGCCAATCCTACGAGCAGTACTTC. V usage is TRBV6-1 and J usage is TRBJ2-7, with TRBD1 identical over 8 bases. The ends lost 7 bases at V and 1 base at J; junction bases unmatched: 9. Germline loops: CDR1 MNHNS, CDR2 SASEGT. The CDR3 runs to 15 residues.

The chain carries TRBV5-6 and TRBJ1-4; TRBD1 might be the D (6 bases). The CDR3 runs 15 residues. Germline loops: CDR1 SGHDT, CDR2 YYEEEE. Trimming shortened V by 0 bases and J by 10 bases, and 16 bases separated the two germline ends. CDR3 residues: CASSLVRGASGKLFF. The CDR3 DNA is TGTGCCAGCAGCTTGGTGCGGGGGGCGAGTGGAAAACTGTTTTTT.

This chain links TRBV7-3 with TRBJ2-1; possibly TRBD2 for D (5 bases). This CDR3 contains 15 residues. Germline CDR1 is SGHTA and CDR2 is FQGTGA. The V end was cut by 2 bases, the J end by 5 bases, with 13 bases between. CDR3 sequence: CASSLVPGINNEQFF. The CDR3 DNA is TGTGCCAGCAGCTTAGTCCCGGGGATCAACAATGAGCAGTTCTTC.

The chain recombines TRBV7-2 with TRBJ2-5, with 9 bases lining up with TRBD2. The germline V gene encodes CDR1 SGHTA and CDR2 FQGNSA. This CDR3 is built from 16 residues. V lost 1 base, J lost 2 bases, and 5 bases stayed unmatched. CDR3 residues: CASSLELAGPQETQYF. The CDR3 DNA reads as TGTGCCAGCAGCTTAGAACTAGCGGGCCCTCAAGAGACCCAGTACTTC.

The rearrangement joins TRBV2 to TRBJ2-2; 12 bases are a match to TRBD1. CDR3 length equals 18 residues. Germline-derived CDR1 and CDR2 are SNHLY and FYNNEI. J lost 2 bases, V lost 6 bases, and 10 bases had no gene match. CDR3 in amino acids: CASSRSGTGGGNTGELFF. CDR3 DNA: TGTGCCAGCAGCAGATCCGGGACAGGGGGCGGAAACACCGGGGAGCTGTTTTTT. The full variable domain, its missing parts supplied by reference TRBV2 and TRBJ2-2, is EPEVTQTPSHQVTQMGQEVILRCVPISNHLYFYWYRQILGQKVEFLVSFYNNEISEKSEIFDDQFSVERPDGSNFTLKIRSTKLEDSAMYFCASSRSGTGGGNTGELFFGEGSRLTVL.

The chain uses TRBV5-4 and TRBJ2-4; tentatively, D is TRBD2 (5 bases). This CDR3 is 17 amino acids long. The V end was cut by 0 bases, the J end by 5 bases, with 18 bases between. Germline values: CDR1 SGHNT, CDR2 YYREEE (reference sequence). In nucleotides, the CDR3 is TGTGCCAGCAGCTTGGGCGGAATGCGGGTTAGCCAAAACATTCAGTACTTC. Encoded protein: CASSLGGMRVSQNIQYF.

There are a few counts of this clone. The chain uses TRBV2 and TRBJ2-7, with 8 nucleotides matching TRBD2. The germline V gene encodes CDR1 SNHLY and CDR2 FYNNEI. The CDR3 has 13 residues. V gave up 7 bases and J gave up 4 bases; unmatched junction bases: 6. DNA of the CDR3: TGTGCCAGCAACGGCGGGGGGACATACGAGCAGTACTTC. Its protein is CASNGGGTYEQYF.

The DNA of the CDR3 is TGTGCCAGCAGTGAATTCTTCTGGGACAGAGAAAATGGCTACACCTTC. Translation: CASSEFFWDRENGYTF. This chain joins TRBV25-1 and TRBJ1-2; 7 bases map to TRBD1. The CDR3 sequence is 16 residues long. Germline V gene data show CDR1 as MGHDK and CDR2 as SYGVNS. V shed 1 base, J shed 6 bases, and the junction held 11 bases outside the gene matches.

The chain recombines TRBV7-6 with TRBJ2-3; TRBD2 matches at 10 bases. The CDR3 spans 20 residues. After removal of 1 base from V and 0 bases from J, the junction contained 13 bases not matched to a gene. From germline, CDR1 is SGHVS and CDR2 FNYEAQ. CDR3 sequence: CASSLGIAGGRTTSTDTQYF. CDR3 sequence (DNA): TGTGCCAGCAGCTTAGGGATAGCGGGGGGACGTACGACTAGCACAGATACGCAGTATTTT.

The chain is built from TRBV7-3 and TRBJ2-6; no firm D call. V was pared by 5 bases and J by 0 bases, with 11 bases between. This CDR3 region has 16 residues. The germline V gene has CDR1 SGHTA and CDR2 FQGTGA. The CDR3 nucleotides are TGTGCCAGCAGCCCTCAACACACCTCTGGGGCCAACGTCCTGACTTTC. This translates into CASSPQHTSGANVLTF.

The V call is TRBV7-9, the J call TRBJ2-7, with 14 bases that match TRBD2. The J segment lost 7 bases and the V segment lost 5 bases, leaving 7 bases of the junction unmatched. The CDR3 is 15 residues long. From germline, CDR1 is SEHNR and CDR2 FQNEAQ (reference sequence). CDR3 coding DNA: TGTGCCAGCAGCCCCCGGACTAGCGGGGGGCAAGAGCAGTACTTC. Translated, it gives CASSPRTSGGQEQYF.

V is TRBV9 and J is TRBJ2-1; 10 bases are a match to TRBD1. The germline V gene has CDR1 SGDLS and CDR2 YYNGEE. CDR3 length: 15 residues. With 3 bases clipped from V and 4 bases from J, the junction kept 4 bases outside the gene matches. CDR3 nucleotide sequence: TGTGCCAGCAGCGGAGGACAGGGGGGATACAATGAGCAGTTCTTC. Amino acid sequence: CASSGGQGGYNEQFF.

The rearrangement uses TRBV7-9 and TRBJ2-4; D might be TRBD2 (6 bases). This CDR3 comprises 18 residues. V was pared by 1 base and J by 0 bases, with 16 bases between. Germline CDR1 and CDR2: SEHNR and FQNEAQ (reference sequence). Here the CDR3 reads CASSLGSAGTIAKNIQYF. The CDR3 nucleotides read TGTGCCAGCAGCTTAGGGTCGGCGGGGACCATAGCCAAAAACATTCAGTACTTC.

The CDR3 reads CASSPGGHRGSDTQYF. For the CDR3, the DNA is TGTGCCAGCAGCCCAGGGGGGCACCGGGGATCAGATACGCAGTATTTT. The chain combines TRBV11-2 with TRBJ2-3, with D possibly being TRBD1 (7 bases). CDR1 SGHAT and CDR2 FQNNGV come from the germline V gene. V was pared by 5 bases and J by 4 bases, with 19 bases between. There are 16 residues in the CDR3.

V gene TRBV6-5 combines with J gene TRBJ2-7; TRBD2 is a possible D gene (5 bases). V shed 5 bases and J shed 7 bases, with 21 bases lying between them. The CDR3 is 15 amino acids. Germline V gene data show CDR1 as MNHEY and CDR2 as SVGAGI. Written as DNA, the CDR3 is TGTGCCAGCAGTCTGTTCTCAGGTTCCCCGGGGGAGCAGTACTTC. Protein: CASSLFSGSPGEQYF.

Worth noting for this clone: The sample holds other DNA sequences that translate to the same CDR3. This chain links TRBV9 with TRBJ2-2, with unresolved D. The CDR3 length is 12 residues. The V end lost 3 bases, the J end lost 5 bases, and 5 bases lay between the germline ends. Germline V gene lookup returns CDR1 SGDLS and CDR2 YYNGEE. The CDR3 sequence: CASSAVTGELFF. CDR3 in DNA: TGTGCCAGCAGCGCGGTGACCGGGGAGCTGTTTTTT.

The chain combines TRBV13 with TRBJ2-1; 10 bases fit TRBD2. Trimming at V came to 5 bases and at J to 1 base, leaving 11 bases not matched to a gene. CDR3 size: 18 residues. Germline CDR1 and CDR2: PRHDT and FYEKMQ (reference sequence). CDR3 nucleotide sequence: TGTGCCAGCAGCCGAAACCCCCTGACTAGCGGGTCCTACAATGAGCAGTTCTTC. It encodes CASSRNPLTSGSYNEQFF.

The chain carries TRBV6-1 and TRBJ2-5; a possible D gene is TRBD2 (6 bases). The V and J ends lost 4 bases and 0 bases respectively, with 9 bases between them. The CDR3 contains 14 residues. Germline values: CDR1 MNHNS, CDR2 SASEGT. CDR3 in amino acids: CASSGGGNQETQYF. CDR3 coding DNA: TGTGCCAGCAGTGGAGGCGGGAACCAAGAGACCCAGTACTTC.

The chain is built from TRBV5-6 and TRBJ1-6, with unresolved D. This CDR3 contains 16 residues. The V end was cut by 1 base, the J end by 3 bases, with 11 bases between. The germline CDR1 and CDR2 sequences are SGHDT and YYEEEE. The CDR3 protein is CASSLYASHYNSPLHF. CDR3 DNA sequence: TGTGCCAGCAGCTTGTATGCGAGTCACTATAATTCACCCCTCCACTTT.

V usage is TRBV9 and J usage is TRBJ1-1; D gene ambiguous. V was shortened by 5 bases and J by 0 bases, with 8 bases between the two germline ends. CDR3 size: 13 residues. The germline V gene has CDR1 SGDLS and CDR2 YYNGEE. CDR3 DNA: TGTGCCAGCAGGGCATTTATGAACACTGAAGCTTTCTTT. Protein: CASRAFMNTEAFF.

This chain uses TRBV5-4 with TRBJ1-1, with TRBD1 matching over 8 bases. V gave up 1 base and J gave up 11 bases; unmatched junction bases: 19. There are 17 residues in the CDR3. Looked up from germline, CDR1 is SGHNT and CDR2 is YYREEE (reference sequence). CDR3 nucleotides: TGTGCCAGCAGCTTGTTTGGATCCGGGACAGGAGGAGGGAGGGCTTTCTTT. This gives the protein CASSLFGSGTGGGRAFF.